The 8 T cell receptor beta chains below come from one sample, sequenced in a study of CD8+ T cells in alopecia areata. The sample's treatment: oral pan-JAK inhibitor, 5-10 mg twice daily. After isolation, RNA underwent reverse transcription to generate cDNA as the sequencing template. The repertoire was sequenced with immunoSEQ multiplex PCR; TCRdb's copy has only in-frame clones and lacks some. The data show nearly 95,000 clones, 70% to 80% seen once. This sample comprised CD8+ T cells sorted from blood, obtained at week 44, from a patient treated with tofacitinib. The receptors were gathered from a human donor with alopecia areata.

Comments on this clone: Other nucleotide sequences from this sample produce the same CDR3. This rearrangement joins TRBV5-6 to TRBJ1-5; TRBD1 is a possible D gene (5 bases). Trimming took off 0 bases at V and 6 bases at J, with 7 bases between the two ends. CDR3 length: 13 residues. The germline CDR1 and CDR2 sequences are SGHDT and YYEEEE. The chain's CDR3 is CASSLGGGQPQHF. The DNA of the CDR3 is TGTGCCAGCAGCTTGGGGGGCGGTCAGCCCCAGCATTTT.

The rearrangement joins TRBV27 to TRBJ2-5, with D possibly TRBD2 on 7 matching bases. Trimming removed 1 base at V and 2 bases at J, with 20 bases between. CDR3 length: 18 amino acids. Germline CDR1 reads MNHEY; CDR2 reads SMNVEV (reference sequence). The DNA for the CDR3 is TGTGCCAGCAGTTTATGGGGGGGCAAGCGGGGTTCTCAAGAGACCCAGTACTTC. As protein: CASSLWGGKRGSQETQYF.

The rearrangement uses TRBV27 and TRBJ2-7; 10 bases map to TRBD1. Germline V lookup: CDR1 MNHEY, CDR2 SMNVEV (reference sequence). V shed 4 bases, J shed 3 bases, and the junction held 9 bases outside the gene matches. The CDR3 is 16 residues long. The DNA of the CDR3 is TGTGCCAGCAGTTCGAGCGGGACAGGGGACCACTACGAGCAGTACTTC. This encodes CASSSSGTGDHYEQYF.

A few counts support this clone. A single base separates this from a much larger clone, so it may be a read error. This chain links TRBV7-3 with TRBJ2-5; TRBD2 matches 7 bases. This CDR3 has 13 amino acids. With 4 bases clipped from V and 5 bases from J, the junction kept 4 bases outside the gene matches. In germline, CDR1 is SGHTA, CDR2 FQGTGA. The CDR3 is CASSWGGWETQYF. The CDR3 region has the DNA TGTGCCAGCAGCTGGGGGGGATGGGAGACCCAGTACTTC.

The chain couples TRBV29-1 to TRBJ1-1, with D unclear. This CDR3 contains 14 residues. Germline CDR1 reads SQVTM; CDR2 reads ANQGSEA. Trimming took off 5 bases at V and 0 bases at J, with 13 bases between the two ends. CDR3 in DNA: TGCAGCGTTTATGTGGGTGAGCTGAACACTGAAGCTTTCTTT. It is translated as CSVYVGELNTEAFF.

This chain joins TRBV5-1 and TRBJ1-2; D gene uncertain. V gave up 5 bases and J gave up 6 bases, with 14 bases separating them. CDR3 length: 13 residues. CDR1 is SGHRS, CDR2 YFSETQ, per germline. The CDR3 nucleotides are TGCGCCAGCAGAGGAGGCGGAGGAAATGGCTACACCTTC. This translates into CASRGGGGNGYTF.

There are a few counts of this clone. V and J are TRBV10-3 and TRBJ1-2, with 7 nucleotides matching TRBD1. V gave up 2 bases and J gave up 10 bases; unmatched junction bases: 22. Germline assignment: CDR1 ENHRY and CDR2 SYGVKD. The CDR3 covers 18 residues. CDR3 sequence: CAISEPLSGTAMDSPYTF. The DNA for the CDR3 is TGTGCCATCAGTGAGCCGCTGTCGGGGACAGCAATGGATTCCCCCTACACCTTC.

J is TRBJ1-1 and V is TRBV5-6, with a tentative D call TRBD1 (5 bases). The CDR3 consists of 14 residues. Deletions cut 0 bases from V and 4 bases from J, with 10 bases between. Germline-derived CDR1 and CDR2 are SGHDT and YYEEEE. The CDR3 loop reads CASSLGWGATEAFF. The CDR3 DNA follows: TGTGCCAGCAGCTTGGGATGGGGCGCCACTGAAGCTTTCTTT.